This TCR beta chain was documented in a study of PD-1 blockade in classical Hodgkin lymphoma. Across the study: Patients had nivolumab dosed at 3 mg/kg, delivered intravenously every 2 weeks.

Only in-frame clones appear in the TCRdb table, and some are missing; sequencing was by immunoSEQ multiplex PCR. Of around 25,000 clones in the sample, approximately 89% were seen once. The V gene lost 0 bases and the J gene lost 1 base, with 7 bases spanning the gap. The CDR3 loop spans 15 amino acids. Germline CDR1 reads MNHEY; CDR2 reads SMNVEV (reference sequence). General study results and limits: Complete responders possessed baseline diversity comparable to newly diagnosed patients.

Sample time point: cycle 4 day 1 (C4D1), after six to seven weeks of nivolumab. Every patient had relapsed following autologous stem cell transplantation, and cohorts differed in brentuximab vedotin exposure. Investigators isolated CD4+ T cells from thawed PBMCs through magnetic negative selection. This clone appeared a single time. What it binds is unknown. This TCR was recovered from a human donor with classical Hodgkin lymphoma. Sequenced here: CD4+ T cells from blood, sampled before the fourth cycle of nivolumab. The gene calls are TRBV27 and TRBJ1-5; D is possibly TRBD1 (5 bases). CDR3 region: CASSLSSGSNQPQHF. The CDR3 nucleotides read TGTGCCAGCAGTTTATCGTCAGGGAGCAATCAGCCCCAGCATTTT.